This is a list of T cell receptor beta chains from one sample in a study of blood T cell repertoires in COVID-19. Sequencing used immunoSEQ multiplex PCR; TCRdb keeps in-frame clones, though not all of them. The sample includes 90,000 to 150,000 clones, 70% to 90% of them seen just once. Specimen: peripheral blood. Source of these receptors: a woman in her forties or fifties with active or convalescent COVID-19. Both conserved end residues are part of each CDR3. The D gene is left open where the match is weak. Clone size is given for some rows only: seen once, a few or many times, or a class if the clone is expanded.

V	size	D	J	DNA	CDR3
TRBV9	.	.	TRBJ1-6	TGTGCCAGCAGCGTCCATGCGGGGGAGATTAATTCACCCCTCCACTTT	CASSVHAGEINSPLHF
TRBV7-9	.	TRBD2	TRBJ2-3	TGTGCCAGCAGCATGGGACTAGCGGGAGGGTTACCTAGCACAGATACGCAGTATTTT	CASSMGLAGGLPSTDTQYF
TRBV9	.	.	TRBJ2-1	TGTGCCAGCGGTATAAGGGAGATCTACAATGAGCAGTTCTTC	CASGIREIYNEQFF
TRBV4-2	.	TRBD1	TRBJ2-3	TGTGCCAGCAGCCAAGATAAAATGGGACAGGGTTCCGATACGCAGTATTTT	CASSQDKMGQGSDTQYF
TRBV5-5	.	TRBD1	TRBJ2-6	TGTGCCAGCAGCGTCACAGGGGGATACTCTGGGGCCAACGTCCTGACTTTC	CASSVTGGYSGANVLTF
TRBV5-4	.	.	TRBJ2-7	TGTGCCAGCAGCCCGAAGCGGGCAGCCTACGAGCAGTACTTC	CASSPKRAAYEQYF
TRBV9	.	.	TRBJ2-5	TGTGCCAGCAGCGTAACCGACGGCAGGGTCGGGGGGACCCAGTACTTC	CASSVTDGRVGGTQYF
TRBV5-1	.	.	TRBJ2-7	TGCGCCAGCAGCCTCCGGGGCTACGAGCAGTACTTC	CASSLRGYEQYF
TRBV10-3	.	TRBD2	TRBJ2-1	TGTGCCATCAGGGAGGGAGCGGGAGGGGCCTACAATGAGCAGTTCTTC	CAIREGAGGAYNEQFF
TRBV5-1	.	.	TRBJ2-1	TGCGCCAGCAGCTTGGCCCACGGGGGTCCAGTCGGTGAGCAGTTCTTC	CASSLAHGGPVGEQFF
TRBV10-3	.	.	TRBJ1-1	TGTGCCATCAGTGCCCGTGGACAAGATGAAGCTTTCTTT	CAISARGQDEAFF
TRBV2	.	.	TRBJ2-5	TGTGCCAGCAGTGAACGGCTGGGGCACCTCCGAGAGACCCAGTACTTC	CASSERLGHLRETQYF
TRBV7-2	.	.	TRBJ1-6	TGTGCCACGGCCCGGGGTGGCACCTATAATTCACCCCTCCACTTT	CATARGGTYNSPLHF
TRBV6-5	.	TRBD1	TRBJ1-2	TGTGCCAGCAGTTACTCAACATTCGGGACAGCCTATGGCTACACCTTC	CASSYSTFGTAYGYTF
TRBV24-1	.	TRBD2	TRBJ2-1	TGTGCCACCAGTCCCGCGGGGGGCCCCTCCTACAATGAGCAGTTCTTC	CATSPAGGPSYNEQFF
TRBV10-3	.	.	TRBJ2-7	TGTGCCATCAGTGGGCGGGGAGGTAACAAGCAGTACTTC	CAISGRGGNKQYF
TRBV6-5	.	TRBD2	TRBJ2-5	TGTGCCAGCAGCTCGGGACTAGCGGGGGAGACCCAGTACTTC	CASSSGLAGETQYF
TRBV7-8	.	TRBD1	TRBJ2-1	TGTGCCAGCAGCTTAGGAGACAGGGGGCGTCGTGGCTCCTACAATGAGCAGTTCTTC	CASSLGDRGRRGSYNEQFF
TRBV6-2/TRBV6-3	few	TRBD1	TRBJ1-1	TGTGCCAGCAGCCCTGCTTCCGGGACAGCGAACACTGAAGCTTTCTTT	CASSPASGTANTEAFF
TRBV6-5	.	TRBD2	TRBJ2-7	TGTGCCAGCAAAATCGGGCGGGAGGGCCCATACGAGCAGTACTTC	CASKIGREGPYEQYF
TRBV7-2	.	.	TRBJ2-7	TGTGCCAGCAGCGGCCGGGTCTTCTACGAGCAGTACTTC	CASSGRVFYEQYF
TRBV7-8	.	.	TRBJ2-5	TGTGCCAGCAGCTTAGCCGGTAGCGTGGCGGAGACCCAGTACTTC	CASSLAGSVAETQYF
TRBV24-1	.	.	TRBJ2-5	TGTGCCACCAGTGATCCAGGGTACAGCGAGACCCAGTACTTC	CATSDPGYSETQYF
TRBV5-4	few	.	TRBJ2-3	TGTGCCAGCAGCTTGAACCGGAGATCAGATACGCAGTATTTT	CASSLNRRSDTQYF
TRBV7-2	.	TRBD2	TRBJ2-1	TGTGCCAGCAGCTTAGCCACTAGCGTCGATTACAATGAGCAGTTCTTC	CASSLATSVDYNEQFF
TRBV28	once	.	TRBJ2-7	TGTGCCAGCAGGATGGGGGGGGCTCACGAGCAGTACTTC	CASRMGGAHEQYF
TRBV7-2	.	.	TRBJ1-4	TGTGCCAGCAGCTTAGTGGGCCTCCTTAATGGTGAAAAACTGTTTTTT	CASSLVGLLNGEKLFF
TRBV28	.	.	TRBJ1-2	TGTGCCAGCAGTTCAGGTGGAGGTGGCTACACCTTC	CASSSGGGGYTF
TRBV20-1	.	.	TRBJ1-2	TGCAGTGTTGTAGGCTACACCTTC	CSVVGYTF
TRBV19	.	.	TRBJ1-3	TGTGCCAGTAGGGACAGTTGGGGCTCTGGAAACACCATATATTTT	CASRDSWGSGNTIYF
TRBV18	.	TRBD2	TRBJ2-5	TGTGCCAGCTCACCATACCGCCTAGCGGGAGAAGAGACCCAGTACTTC	CASSPYRLAGEETQYF
TRBV4-1	.	TRBD2	TRBJ2-5	TGCGCCAGCAGCCAAGGGACTAGCGGGGTTGAGACCCAGTACTTC	CASSQGTSGVETQYF